This T cell receptor (beta chain) was profiled in a study of cytomegalovirus exposure and HLA in healthy donors. The PCR made use of 60 Vbeta and 13 Jbeta primers. The protocol was immunoSEQ multiplex PCR, while the TCRdb copy is restricted to in-frame clones and leaves out a portion. The sample yields some 110,000 clones, about 62% seen once. Trimming took 1 base from V and 6 from J; bases not matched to a gene: 5. CDR1 is SGHTA, CDR2 FQGNSA, per germline. There are 14 residues in the CDR3. Sequenced: PBMCs. This chain links TRBV7-2 with TRBJ2-7; TRBD2 matches at 8 bases. The source of this sequence is a woman in her thirties or forties in good health and CMV-seropositive. CDR3 region: CASSLDGSGIEQYF. DNA for the CDR3: TGTGCCAGCAGCTTAGATGGTAGCGGGATCGAGCAGTACTTC.